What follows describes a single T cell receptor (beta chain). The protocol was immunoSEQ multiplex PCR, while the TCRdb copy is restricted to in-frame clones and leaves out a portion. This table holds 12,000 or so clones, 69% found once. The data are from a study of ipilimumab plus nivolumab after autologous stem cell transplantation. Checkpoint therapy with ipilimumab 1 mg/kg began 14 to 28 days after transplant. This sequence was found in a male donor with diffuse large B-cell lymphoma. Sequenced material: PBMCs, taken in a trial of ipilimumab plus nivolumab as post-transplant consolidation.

This CDR3 is CASSLYSGAQPQHF. CDR3 DNA sequence: TGCGCCAGCAGCTTGTATTCCGGGGCTCAGCCCCAGCATTTT. The V gene is TRBV5-1, the J gene TRBJ1-5; tentatively, D is TRBD1 (5 bases). The CDR3 contains 14 residues. V was pared by 1 base and J by 6 bases, with 11 bases between. Germline CDR1 reads SGHRS; CDR2 reads YFSETQ.